This TCR beta chain is from a study of CD8 T cells in ankylosing spondylitis. Making use of molecular barcodes, quantitative 5'-RACE generated TCR beta libraries. TCRdb used MiXCR to reprocess the 5' RACE reads, holding one entry per CDR3 protein. This table has around 140,000 distinct CDR3 sequences, 11% appearing once. Whole-study findings and limits: About 8 highly homologous variants made up a TCR beta motif, and this motif appeared characteristic of ankylosing spondylitis blood.

This clonotype was observed at least ten times. Its antigen is undetermined. The CDR3 covers 15 residues. V lost 0 bases to trimming and J lost 4 bases, with 7 bases between them. Germline V gives CDR1 SNHLY, CDR2 FYNNEI. The chain carries TRBV2 and TRBJ1-6, with D unresolved. The TCR comes from a female donor with ankylosing spondylitis or in good health (not recorded which). The sample was blood, either unsorted or a sorted T cell fraction (not recorded which). The CDR3 region is CASSEASSYNSPLHF. In DNA, the CDR3 is TGTGCCAGCAGTGAAGCGAGCTCATATAATTCACCCCTCCACTTT.